The sequence of this TCR beta chain was determined in a study of long-term antiretroviral therapy in people with HIV. Until DNA extraction, the samples held between about 0.9-11 million cryopreserved PBMC. Comments on this clone: The antigen is undetermined.

Survey-level resolution applied to immunoSEQ assay v3.0. TCRdb's table, derived via immunoSEQ multiplex PCR, lists solely in-frame clones and lacks some. This sample has over 25,000 clones, with roughly 96% found just once. V lost 11 bases to trimming and J lost 6 bases, with 16 bases between them. Looked up from germline, CDR1 is LNHDA and CDR2 is SQIVND (reference sequence). The length of the CDR3 is 13 residues. Points from the study as a whole: Diversity rose after ART but stayed below transplant donor controls.

The receptor comes from a man aged 25-45 years with HIV. The sequencing used unsorted PBMCs, collected roughly 6.4 years after starting antiretroviral therapy. The chain couples TRBV19 to TRBJ1-4, with D tentatively TRBD1 (6 bases). The CDR3 sequence is CAVKQGWDEKLFF. In DNA, the CDR3 is TGTGCCGTCAAACAGGGTTGGGATGAAAAACTGTTTTTT.